This T cell receptor beta chain appears in the sequencing data of a study of cytomegalovirus exposure and HLA in healthy donors. The overall study: A data release that came early held approximately 92 million unique TCRs from HLA-typed donors. Among the 350 to 400 donors who were genotyped, about 80% fell in the genetic ancestry cluster that is associated with self-reported Caucasian donors. Study outcomes and limitations: Some public TCRs appeared in many individuals, while most sequences were rare. In vitro, a few CMV-associated chains proved specific for CMV antigens.

The PCR used 60 Vbeta and 13 Jbeta primers. TCRdb keeps only in-frame clones here, not all; method: immunoSEQ multiplex PCR. The sample lists roughly 100,000 clones; about 80% were seen once. The ends were cut back, 3 bases at V and 13 bases at J, with 15 bases in the middle. CDR1 DFQATT and CDR2 SNEGSKA come from the germline V gene (reference sequence). The CDR3 contains 11 residues. Notes on this clone: What it binds is unknown.

Input material: PBMCs. This chain connects TRBV20-1 to TRBJ2-5; D may be TRBD1 (6 bases). This sequence originates from a man aged 35 to 55 in good health and CMV-seronegative. DNA of the CDR3: TGCAGTGCTAGGACCGGGACCAGGGGGTACTTC. Protein sequence: CSARTGTRGYF.